This T cell receptor beta chain is drawn from a study of cytomegalovirus exposure and HLA in healthy donors. Study at large: Prior work identified around 120 million unique TCR beta sequences in 190 million or so T cells.

This CDR3 has 14 residues. Trimming left V 5 bases short and J 4 bases short, with 14 bases between. CDR1 and CDR2 from the germline V gene are SGHTA and FQGTGA. PCR was performed using 60 Vbeta and 13 Jbeta primers. The protocol was immunoSEQ multiplex PCR, while the TCRdb copy is restricted to in-frame clones and leaves out a portion. The data contain around 60,000 clones, around 72% of them seen just once; the ten biggest clones take up roughly half. Study-level results: The analysis excluded some indistinguishable V segments, including TRBV6-2 and TRBV6-3. Reports showed the classifier diagnosing cytomegalovirus status with high specificity and sensitivity. In terms of immune exposure information, only CMV serostatus was available.

As for this clone: Its target is unknown.

The V and J genes are TRBV7-3 and TRBJ1-1; a weak D match, TRBD1 (6 bases). The specimen was PBMCs. The sequence was collected from a man aged 50-59 years in good health and CMV-seropositive. The CDR3 DNA follows: TGTGCCAGCAGCCTCCAGGGGCGCGGCACTGAAGCTTTCTTT. Translated, it gives CASSLQGRGTEAFF.